This T cell receptor beta chain emerged from a study of T cell responses to AZD1222 COVID-19 vaccine. General study results and limits: Close to half of spike-specific TCRs reportedly recognize unmutated variant regions. The peak T cell response came first, and repertoires were sampled only after it. Clonal diversity was possibly underestimated, and white British individuals and females predominated among donors. Only a handful of people who got AZD1222 tested seropositive at baseline.

Assay used: immunoSEQ multiplex PCR; TCRdb lists only in-frame clones, some missing. Of over 150,000 clones listed, under 95% were seen once; the top ten hold around 4.4%. A word on this clone: Antigen specificity is unknown.

Trimming took 2 bases from V and 1 from J, leaving 5 bases between them. The CDR3 loop spans 13 amino acids. Germline CDR1 and CDR2: SGHTA and FQGNSA. The TCR originated in an adult in good health. The sample was peripheral blood, taken on day 0 of MenACWY control vaccination. V gene TRBV7-2 combines with J gene TRBJ2-5, with no clear D. The CDR3 loop reads CASSLFGQETQYF. As DNA, the CDR3 is TGTGCCAGCAGCTTATTTGGCCAAGAGACCCAGTACTTC.